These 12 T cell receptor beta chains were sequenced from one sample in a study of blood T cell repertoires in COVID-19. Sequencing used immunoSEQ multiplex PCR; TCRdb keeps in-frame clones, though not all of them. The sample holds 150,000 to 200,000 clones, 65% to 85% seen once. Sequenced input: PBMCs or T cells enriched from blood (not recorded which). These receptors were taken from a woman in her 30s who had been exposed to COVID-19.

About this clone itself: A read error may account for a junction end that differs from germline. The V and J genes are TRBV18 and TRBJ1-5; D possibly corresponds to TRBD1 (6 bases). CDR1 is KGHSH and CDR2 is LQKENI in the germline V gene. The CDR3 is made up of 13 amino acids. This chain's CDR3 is CASSPNRDHPQHF. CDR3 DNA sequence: TGTGCCAGCTCACCAAACAGGGATCACCCCCAGCATTTT.

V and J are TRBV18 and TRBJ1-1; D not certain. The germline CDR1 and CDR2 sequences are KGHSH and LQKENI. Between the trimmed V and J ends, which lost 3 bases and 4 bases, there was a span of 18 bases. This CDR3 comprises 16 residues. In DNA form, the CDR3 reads TGTGCCAGCTCACCGGGAGAACAGATCGGAACCACTGAAGCTTTCTTT. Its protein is CASSPGEQIGTTEAFF.

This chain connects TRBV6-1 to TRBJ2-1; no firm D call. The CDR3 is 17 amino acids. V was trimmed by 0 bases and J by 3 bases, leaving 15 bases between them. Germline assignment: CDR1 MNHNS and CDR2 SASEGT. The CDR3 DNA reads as TGTGCCAGCAGTGAAGCGCTTCGTTTGAACAGCTACAATGAGCAGTTCTTC. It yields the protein CASSEALRLNSYNEQFF.

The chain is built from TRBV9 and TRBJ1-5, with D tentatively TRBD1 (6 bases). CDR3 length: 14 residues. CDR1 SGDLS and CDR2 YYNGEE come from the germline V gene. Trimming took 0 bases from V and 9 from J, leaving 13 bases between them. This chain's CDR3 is CASSVEQGLGPQHF. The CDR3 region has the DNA TGTGCCAGCAGCGTAGAACAGGGCCTGGGGCCCCAGCATTTT.

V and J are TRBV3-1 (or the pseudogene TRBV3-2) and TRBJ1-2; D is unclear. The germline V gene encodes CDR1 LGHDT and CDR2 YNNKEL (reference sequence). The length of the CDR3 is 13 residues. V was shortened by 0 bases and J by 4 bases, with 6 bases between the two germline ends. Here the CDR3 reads CASSQDYSYGYTF. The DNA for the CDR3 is TGTGCCAGCAGCCAAGACTACAGCTATGGCTACACCTTC.

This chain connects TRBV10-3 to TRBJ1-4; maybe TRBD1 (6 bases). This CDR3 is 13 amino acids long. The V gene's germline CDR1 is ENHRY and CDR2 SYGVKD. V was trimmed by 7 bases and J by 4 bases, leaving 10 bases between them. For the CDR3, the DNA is TGTGCCATCAAGGGGGGGGTTAATGAAAAACTGTTTTTT. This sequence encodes CAIKGGVNEKLFF.

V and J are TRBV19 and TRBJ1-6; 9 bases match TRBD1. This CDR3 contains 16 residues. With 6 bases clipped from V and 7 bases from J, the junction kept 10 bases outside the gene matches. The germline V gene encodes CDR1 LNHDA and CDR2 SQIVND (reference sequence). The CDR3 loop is CASRLTGGAVNSPLHF. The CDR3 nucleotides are TGTGCCAGTAGACTCACAGGGGGCGCGGTCAATTCACCCCTCCACTTT. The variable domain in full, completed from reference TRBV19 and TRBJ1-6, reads DGGITQSPKYLFRKEGQNVTLSCEQNLNHDAMYWYRQDPGQGLRLIYYSQIVNDFQKGDIAEGYSVSREKKESFPLTVTSAQKNPTAFYLCASRLTGGAVNSPLHFGNGTRLTVT.

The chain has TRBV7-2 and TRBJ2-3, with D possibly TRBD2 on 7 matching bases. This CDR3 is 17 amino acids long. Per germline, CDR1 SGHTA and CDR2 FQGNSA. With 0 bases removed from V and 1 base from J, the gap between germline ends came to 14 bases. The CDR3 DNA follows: TGTGCCAGCAGCTTAGCGGGGCCGGGGGGCGGCACAGATACGCAGTATTTT. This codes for CASSLAGPGGGTDTQYF.

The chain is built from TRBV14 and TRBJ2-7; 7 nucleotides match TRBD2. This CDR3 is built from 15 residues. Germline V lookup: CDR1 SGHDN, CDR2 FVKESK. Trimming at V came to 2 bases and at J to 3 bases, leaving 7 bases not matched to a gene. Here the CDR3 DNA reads TGTGCCAGCAGCCAATTCCTAGGCGGGAGCTACGAGCAGTACTTC. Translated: CASSQFLGGSYEQYF.

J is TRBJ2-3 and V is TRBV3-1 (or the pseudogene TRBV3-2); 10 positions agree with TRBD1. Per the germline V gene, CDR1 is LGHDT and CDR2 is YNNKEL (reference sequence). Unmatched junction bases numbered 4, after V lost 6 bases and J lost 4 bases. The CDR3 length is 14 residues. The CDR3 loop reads CASSRGQGADTQYF. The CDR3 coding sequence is TGTGCCAGCAGTAGAGGACAGGGGGCAGATACGCAGTATTTT.

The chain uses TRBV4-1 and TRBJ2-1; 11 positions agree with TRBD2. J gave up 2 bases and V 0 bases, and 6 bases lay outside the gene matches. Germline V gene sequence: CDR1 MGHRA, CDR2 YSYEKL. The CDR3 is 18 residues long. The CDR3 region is CASSQESPSGGTYNEQFF. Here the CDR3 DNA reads TGCGCCAGCAGCCAAGAGTCCCCTAGCGGGGGGACCTACAATGAGCAGTTCTTC.

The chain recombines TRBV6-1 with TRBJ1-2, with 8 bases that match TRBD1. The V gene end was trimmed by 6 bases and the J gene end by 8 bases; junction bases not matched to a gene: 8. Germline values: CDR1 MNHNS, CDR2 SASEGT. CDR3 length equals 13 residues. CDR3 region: CASSQTGVEGYTF. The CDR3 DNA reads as TGTGCCAGCAGCCAGACAGGGGTGGAAGGCTACACCTTC.